Detailed here is one TCR beta chain. TCRdb reprocessed the 5' RACE reads via MiXCR and lists one record per CDR3 protein. This sample carries roughly 720,000 distinct CDR3 sequences, approximately 18% of them seen once, and the ten largest clones take approximately 14%. Per germline, CDR1 DFQATT and CDR2 SNEGSKA (reference sequence). This CDR3 is built from 15 residues. With 0 bases clipped from V and 6 bases from J, the junction kept 4 bases outside the gene matches. This entry belongs to a study of identical twins. The same data also went into a second study, on T cells expressing NK-cell markers.

The clonotype comes from a woman under 30 in good health. This chain links TRBV20-1 with TRBJ2-2, with TRBD2 matching over 10 bases. Sequencing input: PBMCs. CDR3 coding DNA: TGCAGTGCTAGAGAGCTAGCGGGAGCTCCCGGGGAGCTGTTTTTT. Translated: CSARELAGAPGELFF.